Following are 9 T cell receptor beta chains from one sample sequenced in a study of shared clonotypes between healthy human individuals. TCRdb keeps only in-frame clones here, not all; method: immunoSEQ multiplex PCR. Among over 950,000 clones listed, around 77% were seen once. Sample: memory CD4+ T cells from PBMCs. Documented subset: CD45RA-negative fraction. The receptors stem from a man aged 18-30 years in good health. Some clones in this sample may be carry-over from other donors' samples.

CDR3 coding DNA: TGTGCCAGCAGTATCTTAACTAGCGGGAGGGGAGATACGCAGTATTTT. Protein: CASSILTSGRGDTQYF. This chain links TRBV28 with TRBJ2-3; 13 bases map to TRBD2. CDR1 is MDHEN and CDR2 is SYDVKM in the germline V gene. The CDR3 sequence is 16 residues long. J was trimmed by 5 bases and V by 5 bases; bases with no gene match: 7.

To note about this clone: The sample contains more than one DNA sequence encoding this CDR3. V is TRBV4-2 and J is TRBJ1-1; no clear D. Looked up from germline, CDR1 is LGHNA and CDR2 is YNFKEQ. The CDR3 has 13 amino acids. Trimming stripped 3 bases from V and 2 bases from J, with 7 bases between. CDR3 nucleotide sequence: TGTGCCAGCAGCCAGGACTCTAACACTGAAGCTTTCTTT. Translated, it gives CASSQDSNTEAFF.

This chain links TRBV2 with TRBJ1-2; D is perhaps TRBD1 (5 bases). The V and J ends lost 4 bases and 4 bases respectively, with 7 bases between them. Germline V gene lookup returns CDR1 SNHLY and CDR2 FYNNEI. This CDR3 region has 12 residues. The CDR3 region has the DNA TGTGCCAGCAGTGGCAGGGCCTATGGCTACACCTTC. This encodes CASSGRAYGYTF.

V gene TRBV5-8 combines with J gene TRBJ2-3; 12 bases fit TRBD2. The V gene's germline CDR1 is SGHTS and CDR2 YDEGEE. Trimming at V came to 0 bases and at J to 5 bases, leaving 7 bases not matched to a gene. The CDR3 has 17 residues. CDR3 region: CASSLVPSGRAEDTQYF. The DNA of the CDR3 is TGTGCCAGCAGCTTGGTCCCTAGCGGGAGGGCGGAAGATACGCAGTATTTT.

This chain joins TRBV7-2 and TRBJ2-1; 12 bases match TRBD2. The trim removed 0 bases at V and 4 bases at J, leaving 4 bases unmatched. Per germline, CDR1 SGHTA and CDR2 FQGNSA. The CDR3 is made up of 17 amino acids. In DNA, the CDR3 is TGTGCCAGCAGCTTAGCGGCTAGCGGGAGGGTATACAATGAGCAGTTCTTC. Its translation is CASSLAASGRVYNEQFF.

J is TRBJ1-2 and V is TRBV9; D unclear. V lost 4 bases, J lost 0 bases, and 7 bases lay in between. CDR1 and CDR2 from the germline V gene are SGDLS and YYNGEE. CDR3 size: 13 residues. The CDR3 coding sequence is TGTGCCAGCAGCCCCTTATCTAACTATGGCTACACCTTC. It yields the protein CASSPLSNYGYTF.

The sample holds a few counts of this clone. The chain recombines TRBV7-9 with TRBJ1-1; weak D call: TRBD1 (5 bases). The CDR3 contains 15 residues. Germline loops: CDR1 SEHNR, CDR2 FQNEAQ (reference sequence). Trimming cost V 6 bases and J 1 base, with 15 bases left between them. CDR3 nucleotide sequence: TGTGCCAGCAGTCAAATGGGAGGGGAGAACACTGAAGCTTTCTTT. It yields the protein CASSQMGGENTEAFF.

This clone was seen just once. This chain joins TRBV30 and TRBJ2-7; 7 bases map to TRBD2. CDR1 and CDR2 from the germline V gene are GTSNPN and SVGIG (reference sequence). The junction had 25 bases not matched to a gene; V was cut back by 8 bases and J by 3 bases. CDR3 length equals 18 residues. The CDR3 spells CATLGGTIQRGRYYEQYF. CDR3 in DNA: TGTGCCACCCTAGGCGGGACCATTCAGCGGGGACGATACTACGAGCAGTACTTC. Using reference TRBV30 and TRBJ2-7 for the parts outside the CDR3, the full variable domain is SQTIHQWPATLVQPVGSPLSLECTVEGTSNPNLYWYRQAAGRGLQLLFYSVGIGQISSEVPQNLSASRPQDRQFILSSKKLLLSDSGFYLCATLGGTIQRGRYYEQYFGPGTRLTVT.

This CDR3 reads CASSPGQGRHGYTF. CDR3 DNA: TGTGCCAGTAGTCCCGGACAGGGAAGGCATGGCTACACCTTC. The rearrangement links TRBV19 to TRBJ1-2; TRBD1 matches 8 bases. CDR1 LNHDA and CDR2 SQIVND come from the germline V gene (reference sequence). The length of the CDR3 is 14 residues. V shed 5 bases and J 6 bases; nucleotides not matched to a gene: 8.